These T cell receptor beta chains were read from a single sample in a study of early T cells in non-severe SARS-CoV-2 infection. TCRdb analysed the 5' RACE reads with MiXCR anew, one entry per CDR3 protein. The repertoire holds 25,000 to 40,000 distinct CDR3 sequences, 5% to 7% seen once, with about a fifth in the top ten. Sequenced input: whole blood. Receptors originate from an adult who was a healthcare worker with PCR-confirmed SARS-CoV-2 infection or an uninfected control (not recorded which). CDR3s include the opening cysteine and the closing phenylalanine or tryptophan. The D gene is left open where the match is weak. Not all rows give a size; the values are once, few, many and, for expanded clones, a class.

>many|TRBJ1-4|13|-|TRBV7-2
TGTGCCAGCAGCTACCCGGGCGGTGAAAAACTGTTTTTT
CASSYPGGEKLFF
>few|TRBJ2-2|13|-|TRBV19
TGTGCCAGTATAAAAGGCCCTGGCGGGGAGCTGTTTTTT
CASIKGPGGELFF
>few|TRBJ2-1|16|TRBD2|TRBV6-2/TRBV6-3
TGTGCCAGCAGGAAAGCCGGGACTAGCGCCTACAATGAGCAGTTCTTC
CASRKAGTSAYNEQFF
>many|TRBJ1-1|13|-|TRBV7-3
TGTGCCAGCAGCTTAAGCCATGACACTGAAGCTTTCTTT
CASSLSHDTEAFF
>-|TRBJ2-5|14|-|TRBV27
TGTGCCAGCAGTTTATCGTCCTCAAGGGAGACCCAGTACTTC
CASSLSSSRETQYF
>medium-sized|TRBJ2-1|14|-|TRBV5-1
TGCGCCAGCAGCTTGGACCGGGCAGGCAGTGAGCAGTTCTTC
CASSLDRAGSEQFF
>many|TRBJ2-6|14|-|TRBV19
TGTGCCAGTAGTCGGAACTCTGGGGCCAACGTCCTGACTTTC
CASSRNSGANVLTF
>-|TRBJ2-1|14|TRBD1|TRBV5-1
TGCGCCAGCAGCAGACAGGGGCCCTACAATGAGCAGTTCTTC
CASSRQGPYNEQFF
>-|TRBJ2-6|15|-|TRBV5-4
TGTGCCAGCAGCTTTCGATTAACTGGGGCCAACGTCCTGATTTTC
CASSFRLTGANVLIF
>many|TRBJ2-1|15|TRBD1|TRBV2
TGTGCCACCAGGCCCGGGACAGGGGCTGGCGATGAGCAGTTCTTC
CATRPGTGAGDEQFF
>few|TRBJ2-1|15|TRBD2|TRBV6-6
TGTGCCAGCAGTCCTACTGGACTAGCGGGGAATGAGCAGTTCTTC
CASSPTGLAGNEQFF
>few|TRBJ2-7|14|-|TRBV6-4
TGTGCCAGCAGTGACGGGGGGCCCTCCGGCGAGCAGTACTTC
CASSDGGPSGEQYF
>few|TRBJ2-2|14|-|TRBV6-5
TGTGCCAGCAGTTACTCCGGGGGCACCGGGGAGCTGTTTTTT
CASSYSGGTGELFF
>many|TRBJ2-1|14|TRBD2|TRBV11-1
TGTGCCAGCAGCTTACGAGCGGGAGGGGTTGAGCAGTTCTTC
CASSLRAGGVEQFF
>-|TRBJ2-6|22|TRBD1|TRBV7-8
TGTGCCAGCAGCCCCTACAGACTTCTTCTAAGGACAGGGGGATCTGGGGCCAACGTCCTGACTTTC
CASSPYRLLLRTGGSGANVLTF
>-|TRBJ1-1|17|-|TRBV3-1
TGTGCCGGCAGCCAAGATCAGCTCAGGGGAGGGAACACTGAAGCTTTCTTT
CAGSQDQLRGGNTEAFF
>many|TRBJ2-7|16|TRBD1|TRBV7-9
TGTGCCAGCAGCAGAATTCGGACAGGGGTCGACCACGAGCAGTACTTC
CASSRIRTGVDHEQYF
>many|TRBJ2-3|20|TRBD2|TRBV20-1
TGCAGTGCTAGGTACAAACCTGGACTAGCGGGGTTGGTGAGCACAGATACGCAGTATTTT
CSARYKPGLAGLVSTDTQYF
>-|TRBJ2-2|16|-|TRBV29-1
TGCAGCGTTGAAGATCAGGGGAACGAGAACACCGGGGAGCTGTTTTTT
CSVEDQGNENTGELFF
>few|TRBJ2-3|15|TRBD2|TRBV5-1
TGCGCCAGCAGAGCGCTAGCGGGGGGCTCGGATACGCAGTATTTT
CASRALAGGSDTQYF
>many|TRBJ2-7|15|TRBD1|TRBV7-3
TGTGCCAGCAGCTTAACCGGGACAGGGTCCTACGAGCAGTACTTC
CASSLTGTGSYEQYF
>many|TRBJ2-5|22|TRBD2|TRBV7-9
TGTGCCAGCAGCTCTGTAACCGGGACTAGCGGGAGAGGGTCCCATAGTCAAGAGACCCAGTACTTC
CASSSVTGTSGRGSHSQETQYF
>many|TRBJ2-1|15|TRBD2|TRBV2
TGTGCCAGCAGAGCCGGGACTAGCGGCTACAATGAGCAGTTCTTC
CASRAGTSGYNEQFF
>many|TRBJ2-6|13|-|TRBV27
TGTGCCAGCACTTTCTCTGGGGCCAACGTCCTGACTTTC
CASTFSGANVLTF
>many|TRBJ2-4|14|TRBD1|TRBV5-1
TGCGCCAGCAGCTTGTCAGGGGGCTCGGGCATTCAGTACTTC
CASSLSGGSGIQYF
>many|TRBJ2-1|16|-|TRBV5-1
TGCGCCAGCAGCCCTGGGGCCATCCCTGGCCACAATGAGCAGTTCTTC
CASSPGAIPGHNEQFF
>-|TRBJ2-7|12|-|TRBV6-2/TRBV6-3
TGTGCCAGCAGTTCCGGGGGTTACGAGCAGTACTTC
CASSSGGYEQYF
>few|TRBJ1-1|13|-|TRBV4-2
TGTGCCAGCAGCGGACACTACGTCGCTGAAGCTTTCTTT
CASSGHYVAEAFF
>few|TRBJ2-7|15|TRBD2|TRBV9
TGTGCCAGCAGCGTAGGAGTCGGGAGGGCCAACGAGCAGTACTTC
CASSVGVGRANEQYF
>many|TRBJ2-7|13|-|TRBV5-1
TGCGCCAGCAGCCTAACAGGGTTCTACGAGCAGTACTTC
CASSLTGFYEQYF
>many|TRBJ1-2|12|-|TRBV10-3
TGTGCCATCAGTGCAGTAGACTATGGCTACACCTTC
CAISAVDYGYTF
>-|TRBJ1-3|14|-|TRBV12-3/TRBV12-4
TGTGCCAGCAGACCAGGAACCTCTGGAAACACCATATATTTT
CASRPGTSGNTIYF
>few|TRBJ2-7|15|TRBD1|TRBV7-8
TGTGCCAGCAGCCCGGGGGGCACGACAGGGGGCGAGCAGTACTTC
CASSPGGTTGGEQYF
>many|TRBJ2-4|16|TRBD2|TRBV11-3
TGTGCCAGCAGCTCTGGCGGGACTAGCCTTGGAAACATTCAGTACTTC
CASSSGGTSLGNIQYF
>many|TRBJ2-5|15|-|TRBV11-2
TGTGCCAGCAGCCCCCGTCGGACAATACAAGAGACCCAGTACTTC
CASSPRRTIQETQYF
>-|TRBJ2-3|15|-|TRBV7-9
TGTGCCAGCAGCTTACGGGAGAACCCCGCAGATACGCAGTATTTT
CASSLRENPADTQYF
>many|TRBJ2-7|14|-|TRBV20-1
TGCAGTGCTAGAGATGCAGAAGGGTGGTACGAGCAGTACTTC
CSARDAEGWYEQYF
>many|TRBJ1-3|16|-|TRBV9
TGTGCCAGCAGCCCCGCATACAGGAGCTCTGGAAACACCATATATTTT
CASSPAYRSSGNTIYF
>-|TRBJ2-1|16|TRBD2|TRBV19
TGTGCCAGTAGTATATCTAGCGGGGTACCCTACAATGAGCAGTTCTTC
CASSISSGVPYNEQFF